This TCR beta chain derives from a study of prognosis after radiotherapy for stage I lung cancer. Background on the study: Approximately 14 of the patients were found to have newly diagnosed primary stage I lung tumors, and about five were living with oligometastatic NSCLC after surgical resection of the primary tumor.

This CDR3 has 16 residues. V was clipped by 6 bases and J by 4 bases; unmatched bases: 8. Germline lookup yields CDR1 MDHEN and CDR2 SYDVKM. Amplification of the TCR beta CDR3 (from genomic DNA) was done by two-round multiplex PCR. Round one of PCR was performed, and it used primers specific to each TRBV and TRBJ gene. TCRdb reprocessed the multiplex PCR reads via MiXCR and lists one record per CDR3 protein. The table includes about 16,000 distinct CDR3 sequences, around 42% detected once. The rearrangement uses TRBV28 and TRBJ1-5; TRBD1 agrees at 11 bases. The TCR originated in a donor at least 50 years old with non-small cell lung cancer. The sequenced sample was PBMCs, obtained before or after stereotactic body radiation therapy (not recorded which). The CDR3 loop reads CASSGTGGLRNQPQHF. DNA for the CDR3: TGTGCCAGCAGCGGGACAGGGGGATTGAGAAATCAGCCCCAGCATTTT. Looking up the rest from reference TRBV28 and TRBJ1-5 gives the full variable domain: DVKVTQSSRYLVKRTGEKVFLECVQDMDHENMFWYRQDPGLGLRLIYFSYDVKMKEKGDIPEGYSVSREKKERFSLILESASTNQTSMYLCASSGTGGLRNQPQHFGDGTRLSIL.